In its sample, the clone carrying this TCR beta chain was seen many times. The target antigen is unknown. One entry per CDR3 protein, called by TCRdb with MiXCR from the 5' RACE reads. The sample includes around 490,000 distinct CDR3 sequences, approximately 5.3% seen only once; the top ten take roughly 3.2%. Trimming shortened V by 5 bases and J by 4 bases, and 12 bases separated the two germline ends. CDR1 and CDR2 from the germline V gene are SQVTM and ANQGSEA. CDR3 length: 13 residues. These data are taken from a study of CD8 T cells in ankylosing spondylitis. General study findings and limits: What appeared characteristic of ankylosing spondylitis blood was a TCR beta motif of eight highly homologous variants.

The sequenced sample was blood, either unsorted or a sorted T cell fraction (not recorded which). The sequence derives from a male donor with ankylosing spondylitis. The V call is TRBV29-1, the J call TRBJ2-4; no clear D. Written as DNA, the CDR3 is TGCAGCGTTTTCATGTGGGGAAAAAACATTCAGTACTTC. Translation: CSVFMWGKNIQYF.